The 8 T cell receptor beta chains in this list originate from one sample, sequenced in a study of cytomegalovirus exposure and HLA in healthy donors. The PCR ran on 60 Vbeta and 13 Jbeta primers. Clones were sequenced by immunoSEQ multiplex PCR, and TCRdb holds only the in-frame ones, with some missing. The sample includes approximately 92,000 clones, less than 70% of them seen just once. Sequencing was performed on PBMCs. The origin of the receptors is a man aged 50-60 years in good health and CMV-seronegative.

The chain carries TRBV29-1 and TRBJ1-1; TRBD1 aligns across 7 bases. CDR3 size: 12 residues. The ends lost 6 bases at V and 4 bases at J; junction bases unmatched: 5. CDR1 SQVTM and CDR2 ANQGSEA come from the germline V gene. For the CDR3, the DNA is TGCAGCGTGATGGACAGGAGCACTGAAGCTTTCTTT. It yields the protein CSVMDRSTEAFF.

This chain connects TRBV6-6 to TRBJ2-5; 11 nucleotides align to TRBD2. V shed 6 bases, J shed 4 bases, and the junction held 10 bases outside the gene matches. The CDR3 extends over 16 amino acids. Germline V gives CDR1 MNHNY, CDR2 SVGAGI (reference sequence). The CDR3 DNA reads TGTGCCAGCAGACCTACTAGCGGGAGAAGAGCAGAGACCCAGTACTTC. It translates to CASRPTSGRRAETQYF.

The chain combines TRBV6-1 with TRBJ2-2; a possible D gene is TRBD1 (5 bases). The CDR3 sequence is 14 residues long. The germline V gene encodes CDR1 MNHNS and CDR2 SASEGT. Trimming left V 6 bases short and J 1 base short, with 9 bases between. The CDR3 loop is CASSLQVNTGELFF. The CDR3 region has the DNA TGTGCCAGCAGCTTACAGGTGAACACCGGGGAGCTGTTTTTT.

The chain combines TRBV18 with TRBJ1-2; 7 bases are shared with TRBD1. The CDR3 runs to 12 residues. CDR1 is KGHSH and CDR2 is LQKENI in the germline V gene. J was trimmed by 7 bases and V by 5 bases; bases with no gene match: 4. CDR3 DNA: TGTGCCAGCTCAGACGGACAGGTTGGCTACACCTTC. Protein: CASSDGQVGYTF.

This clone occurred once. The genes are TRBV5-1 and TRBJ2-1, with 7 positions matching TRBD2. CDR3 length: 17 amino acids. Germline V gene lookup returns CDR1 SGHRS and CDR2 YFSETQ. V was clipped by 0 bases and J by 7 bases; unmatched bases: 13. The chain's CDR3 is CASSLAFLAEARNEQFF. The CDR3, as DNA: TGCGCCAGCAGCTTGGCCTTTCTAGCGGAGGCGAGGAATGAGCAGTTCTTC.

The rearrangement links TRBV5-1 to TRBJ1-1; 12 bases line up with TRBD1. Germline CDR1 and CDR2: SGHRS and YFSETQ. V lost 4 bases and J lost 7; bases outside the gene matches: 5. The CDR3 is 14 residues long. CDR3 amino acids: CASSPGTGGIEAFF. In nucleotides, the CDR3 is TGCGCCAGCAGCCCCGGGACAGGGGGCATTGAAGCTTTCTTT. Filled out from reference TRBV5-1 and TRBJ1-1, the complete variable domain reads KAGVTQTPRYLIKTRGQQVTLSCSPISGHRSVSWYQQTPGQGLQFLFEYFSETQRNKGNFPGRFSGRQFSNSRSEMNVSTLELGDSALYLCASSPGTGGIEAFFGQGTRLTVV.

The rearrangement uses TRBV5-8 and TRBJ2-7; unclear D gene. Germline values: CDR1 SGHTS, CDR2 YDEGEE. V lost 0 bases and J 7 bases, leaving 8 bases between the germline ends. The CDR3 extends over 12 amino acids. This chain's CDR3 is CASSLEFLEQYF. CDR3 coding DNA: TGTGCCAGCAGCTTGGAATTTCTTGAGCAGTACTTC.

This clone was detected once. This chain connects TRBV10-3 to TRBJ2-5, with D possibly TRBD2 on 5 matching bases. CDR1 is ENHRY and CDR2 is SYGVKD in the germline V gene. Trimming cost V 10 bases and J 4 bases, with 13 bases left between them. There are 12 residues in the CDR3. The CDR3 sequence is CATQAGGETQYF. The DNA for the CDR3 is TGTGCCACACAAGCAGGAGGAGAGACCCAGTACTTC.